Each of the 29 T cell receptor beta chains below was sequenced from the same sample in a study of CD4 T cells in relation to SARS-CoV-2 and coronaviruses. These TCRs are of unknown antigen specificity. TCRdb's copy holds only in-frame clones and misses some; the assay was immunoSEQ multiplex PCR. The table records approximately 24,000 clones, 75% of them present only once. Before the COVID-19 pandemic, during about 2010-2018, CD4+ T cells were taken from unexposed donors. CD4+ T cells were isolated from the cells after more than nine days of culture. Sequencing was carried out using CD4+ T cells from PBMCs, cultured in vitro. These receptors all stem from a human donor in good health.

This clone was recorded once. The chain carries TRBV5-1 and TRBJ1-3; D call uncertain. This CDR3 spans 17 amino acids. Deletions cut 1 base from V and 0 bases from J, with 14 bases between. CDR1 and CDR2 from the germline V gene are SGHRS and YFSETQ. The CDR3 region has the DNA TGCGCCAGCAGCTTGCCCGCCCGGGCCAGCTCTGGAAACACCATATATTTT. It specifies CASSLPARASSGNTIYF.

The chain couples TRBV9 to TRBJ2-5, with TRBD2 identical over 11 bases. V lost 2 bases to trimming and J lost 6 bases; unmatched junction nucleotides: 6. Germline CDR1 reads SGDLS; CDR2 reads YYNGEE. This CDR3 is 15 amino acids long. CDR3 sequence: CASSVSGGARQTQYF. The CDR3 DNA reads as TGTGCCAGCAGCGTTAGCGGGGGGGCGCGGCAGACCCAGTACTTC.

This chain uses TRBV3-1 (or the pseudogene TRBV3-2) with TRBJ2-1, with D maybe TRBD2 (5 bases). This CDR3 is 17 amino acids long. V lost 4 bases to trimming and J lost 5 bases, with 21 bases between them. Germline values: CDR1 LGHDT, CDR2 YNNKEL (reference sequence). This CDR3 reads CASSPSYDGKIDNEQFF. For the CDR3, the DNA is TGTGCCAGCAGCCCATCATACGACGGGAAGATAGACAATGAGCAGTTCTTC.

V usage is TRBV5-1 and J usage is TRBJ2-5; D tentatively fits TRBD1 or TRBD2 (5 bases each). V was trimmed by 3 bases and J by 1 base, leaving 16 bases between them. The germline V gene has CDR1 SGHRS and CDR2 YFSETQ. The CDR3 loop spans 16 amino acids. This CDR3 reads CASSSSPGRSQETQYF. DNA for the CDR3: TGCGCCAGCAGCTCTTCTCCGGGACGCAGCCAAGAGACCCAGTACTTC.

The CDR3 loop is CASSVTRETEQFF. CDR3 nucleotide sequence: TGTGCCAGCAGCGTCACCAGGGAGACCGAGCAGTTCTTC. The gene calls are TRBV9 and TRBJ2-1; D is perhaps TRBD1 or TRBD2 (5 bases each). The germline CDR1 and CDR2 sequences are SGDLS and YYNGEE. This CDR3 comprises 13 residues. Trimming pared 2 bases from V and 10 bases from J, leaving 13 bases between.

DNA of the CDR3: TGTGCCAGCAGCTTACCTGACAGGGACGAAAAACTGTTTTTT. Its translation: CASSLPDRDEKLFF. The chain joins TRBV7-9 to TRBJ1-4; 7 positions match TRBD1. CDR1 and CDR2 from the germline V gene are SEHNR and FQNEAQ (reference sequence). This CDR3 is built from 14 residues. With 2 bases clipped from V and 8 bases from J, the junction kept 5 bases outside the gene matches.

This chain uses TRBV6-5 with TRBJ1-1; the match to TRBD1 covers 7 bases. The V and J ends lost 6 bases and 2 bases, in that order; junction bases with no gene match: 9. Germline CDR1 and CDR2: MNHEY and SVGAGI. CDR3 length: 15 amino acids. The CDR3 nucleotides read TGTGCCAGCAGCCGACAGGGAGGTGATAACACTGAAGCTTTCTTT. Translating it yields CASSRQGGDNTEAFF.

The chain employs TRBV5-1 and TRBJ2-3, with D possibly matching TRBD2 (6 bases). Trimming removed 4 bases at V and 0 bases at J, with 15 bases between. Germline V gene sequence: CDR1 SGHRS, CDR2 YFSETQ. This CDR3 spans 16 amino acids. CDR3 protein: CASSPRTGTSTDTQYF. DNA for the CDR3: TGCGCCAGCAGCCCCCGGACTGGGACTAGCACAGATACGCAGTATTTT.

The rearrangement joins TRBV7-6 to TRBJ1-1, with 8 positions matching TRBD1. V lost 6 bases and J lost 3; bases outside the gene matches: 9. The germline gives CDR1 SGHVS, CDR2 FNYEAQ. The CDR3 spans 15 residues. CDR3 sequence: CASRARAGGDTEAFF. CDR3 bases: TGTGCCAGCAGGGCAAGGGCAGGGGGCGACACTGAAGCTTTCTTT.

CDR3 region: CASSRERGSEQYF. CDR3 nucleotides: TGCGCCAGCAGCCGCGAGCGAGGATCCGAGCAGTACTTC. The rearrangement uses TRBV4-1 and TRBJ2-7; unclear D gene. The ends were cut back, 4 bases at V and 6 bases at J, with 13 bases in the middle. The CDR3 has 13 amino acids. In germline, CDR1 is MGHRA, CDR2 YSYEKL.

The chain uses TRBV5-1 and TRBJ1-5; D perhaps matches TRBD1 (6 bases). CDR1 SGHRS and CDR2 YFSETQ come from the germline V gene. V lost 0 bases to trimming and J lost 7 bases, with 14 bases between them. This CDR3 has 15 amino acids. The CDR3 sequence is CASSLDAGEGQPQHF. CDR3 DNA sequence: TGCGCCAGCAGCTTGGATGCAGGGGAGGGACAGCCCCAGCATTTT.

The chain carries TRBV19 and TRBJ2-2, with D uncertain. This CDR3 comprises 14 residues. Trimming stripped 4 bases from V and 1 base from J, with 7 bases between. Germline V gives CDR1 LNHDA, CDR2 SQIVND (reference sequence). CDR3 in DNA: TGTGCCAGTAGTACAACAGTGAACACCGGGGAGCTGTTTTTT. Translating gives CASSTTVNTGELFF.

The J gene is TRBJ1-2, the V gene TRBV10-2; 8 bases map to TRBD1. The CDR3 has 16 amino acids. Germline CDR1 and CDR2: WSHSY and SAAADI. Trimming removed 5 bases from V and 8 bases from J; junction bases left unmatched: 16. CDR3 nucleotide sequence: TGCGCCAGCAGTTTATGGGGACAGGTCTCCCGGGGCGGCTACACCTTC. Its protein product is CASSLWGQVSRGGYTF.

This clone was counted only a few times. The genes are TRBV7-6 and TRBJ1-5, with D uncertain. V lost 5 bases, J lost 2 bases, and 7 bases lay in between. Germline loops: CDR1 SGHVS, CDR2 FNYEAQ. This CDR3 is built from 13 residues. The CDR3 region is CASSASGNQPQHF. The CDR3 nucleotides read TGTGCCAGCAGCGCCTCGGGCAATCAGCCCCAGCATTTT.

The chain links TRBV7-2 to TRBJ2-7, with D tentatively TRBD1 (6 bases). With 1 base removed from V and 4 bases from J, the gap between germline ends came to 14 bases. CDR1 and CDR2 (germline): SGHTA, FQGNSA. This CDR3 has 15 amino acids. Here the CDR3 DNA reads TGTGCCAGCAGCTTAGGGCAGGGGTACTCATACGAGCAGTACTTC. This gives the protein CASSLGQGYSYEQYF.

This chain joins TRBV6-5 and TRBJ1-3, with 7 nucleotides matching TRBD1. The CDR3 length is 15 residues. After removal of 6 bases from V and 2 bases from J, the junction contained 7 bases not matched to a gene. Germline values: CDR1 MNHEY, CDR2 SVGAGI. This chain's CDR3 is CASRTTGDPGNTIYF. The CDR3 bases are TGTGCCAGCAGAACAACAGGGGACCCTGGAAACACCATATATTTT.

The chain employs TRBV20-1 and TRBJ1-5, with unresolved D. The V end was cut by 1 base, the J end by 16 bases, with 14 bases between. CDR3 length equals 11 residues. Germline assignment: CDR1 DFQATT and CDR2 SNEGSKA (reference sequence). CDR3 protein: CSARAGGSYHF. CDR3 in DNA: TGCAGTGCTAGAGCAGGTGGGTCTTATCATTTT.

In DNA form, the CDR3 reads TGTGCCAGCAGCGTAGATGGCAGGGGGGAGACCCAGTACTTC. This sequence encodes CASSVDGRGETQYF. This chain joins TRBV9 and TRBJ2-5; 7 bases fit TRBD1. After removal of 0 bases from V and 5 bases from J, the junction contained 4 bases not matched to a gene. This CDR3 has 14 amino acids. Germline values: CDR1 SGDLS, CDR2 YYNGEE. Variable domain in full (rest from reference TRBV9 and TRBJ2-5): DSGVTQTPKHLITATGQRVTLRCSPRSGDLSVYWYQQSLDQGLQFLIQYYNGEERAKGNILERFSAQQFPDLHSELNLSSLELGDSALYFCASSVDGRGETQYFGPGTRLLVL.

The chain joins TRBV5-8 to TRBJ2-2; 11 bases match TRBD2. Per the germline V gene, CDR1 is SGHTS and CDR2 is YDEGEE. This CDR3 comprises 17 residues. J was trimmed by 1 base and V by 2 bases; bases with no gene match: 4. The CDR3 region has the DNA TGTGCCAGCAGCTTCCCGACTAGCGGGATGAACACCGGGGAGCTGTTTTTT. This encodes CASSFPTSGMNTGELFF.

This clone was counted a single time. The rearrangement uses TRBV25-1 and TRBJ2-3; D is undetermined. Germline CDR1 reads MGHDK; CDR2 reads SYGVNS. V lost 4 bases and J 10 bases, leaving 21 bases between the germline ends. The CDR3 is 15 amino acids. The CDR3 DNA is TGTGCCAGCAGTGGACCCAATAGTCATGTGAATCCGCAGTATTTT. This gives the protein CASSGPNSHVNPQYF.

Comment on this clone: A read error may produce the germline difference seen at one junction end. The chain links TRBV2 to TRBJ2-7, with 7 bases fitting TRBD2. Germline lookup yields CDR1 SNHLY and CDR2 FYNNEI. The CDR3 is 14 residues long. The CDR3, as DNA: TGTGCCAGCAGCGCCCAAGCGGGGCTAGCGGTGCCTTTTTTC. The encoded protein is CASSAQAGLAVPFF.

The genes are TRBV18 and TRBJ2-5, with D uncertain. Germline V gene data show CDR1 as KGHSH and CDR2 as LQKENI. The V end lost 3 bases, the J end lost 4 bases, and 6 bases lay between the germline ends. This CDR3 spans 12 amino acids. The CDR3 nucleotides read TGTGCCAGCTCACCCTCCTCAGAGACCCAGTACTTC. Protein product: CASSPSSETQYF.

The chain carries TRBV9 and TRBJ2-2; 9 bases align to TRBD2. The CDR3 consists of 19 residues. Germline CDR1 reads SGDLS; CDR2 reads YYNGEE. The trim removed 0 bases at V and 0 bases at J, leaving 9 bases unmatched. CDR3 nucleotide sequence: TGTGCCAGCAGCGTAGCGGGTAGCGGGAGATACCCGAACACCGGGGAGCTGTTTTTT. Translation gives CASSVAGSGRYPNTGELFF. The full variable domain, rest sourced from reference TRBV9 and TRBJ2-2, is DSGVTQTPKHLITATGQRVTLRCSPRSGDLSVYWYQQSLDQGLQFLIQYYNGEERAKGNILERFSAQQFPDLHSELNLSSLELGDSALYFCASSVAGSGRYPNTGELFFGEGSRLTVL.

The rearrangement uses TRBV25-1 and TRBJ2-3, with unresolved D. CDR1 is MGHDK, CDR2 SYGVNS, per germline. V was shortened by 2 bases and J by 4 bases, with 10 bases between the two germline ends. The CDR3 has 14 amino acids. CDR3 sequence: CASSEVLRPDTQYF. CDR3 DNA sequence: TGTGCCAGCAGTGAAGTCTTACGACCAGATACGCAGTATTTT.

This rearrangement joins TRBV5-1 to TRBJ2-5, with 9 bases identical to TRBD2. CDR3 size: 16 residues. The V segment lost 0 bases and the J segment 0 bases; nucleotides outside the gene matches: 3. CDR1 SGHRS and CDR2 YFSETQ come from the germline V gene. CDR3 sequence (DNA): TGCGCCAGCAGCTTGGCCCTAGCGGGGTACCAAGAGACCCAGTACTTC. Translating it yields CASSLALAGYQETQYF.

This clone was counted a few times. V is TRBV7-2 and J is TRBJ1-2; D uncertain. Germline lookup yields CDR1 SGHTA and CDR2 FQGNSA. The length of the CDR3 is 14 residues. V lost 3 bases, J lost 6 bases, and 14 bases lay in between. This CDR3 reads CASSFRPEENGYTF. CDR3 in DNA: TGTGCCAGCAGCTTCAGACCGGAGGAGAATGGCTACACCTTC.

This clone was seen only a few times. The V gene is TRBV6-5, the J gene TRBJ1-6; 9 bases map to TRBD1. Losses at the gene ends were 4 bases for V and 9 bases for J; bases not matched to a gene: 4. CDR1 MNHEY and CDR2 SVGAGI come from the germline V gene. The CDR3 is made up of 14 amino acids. The CDR3 sequence: CASSWGQGSSPLHF. CDR3 sequence (DNA): TGTGCCAGCAGTTGGGGACAGGGAAGTTCACCCCTCCACTTT.

V and J are TRBV29-1 and TRBJ2-7; no clear D. The V gene's germline CDR1 is SQVTM and CDR2 ANQGSEA. V was pared by 0 bases and J by 4 bases, with 22 bases between. The CDR3 contains 17 residues. The CDR3 DNA reads TGCAGCGTTGAAGAGCGAATTGTCTGGGCAGGTGGGTACGAGCAGTACTTC. Protein product: CSVEERIVWAGGYEQYF.

The rearrangement joins TRBV7-2 to TRBJ1-3; D not resolved. Germline V gene sequence: CDR1 SGHTA, CDR2 FQGNSA. Trimming removed 5 bases at V and 3 bases at J, with 11 bases between. The CDR3 runs 14 residues. The CDR3 is CASSPQLSGNTIYF. In DNA form, the CDR3 reads TGTGCCAGCAGCCCACAGCTTAGTGGAAACACCATATATTTT.